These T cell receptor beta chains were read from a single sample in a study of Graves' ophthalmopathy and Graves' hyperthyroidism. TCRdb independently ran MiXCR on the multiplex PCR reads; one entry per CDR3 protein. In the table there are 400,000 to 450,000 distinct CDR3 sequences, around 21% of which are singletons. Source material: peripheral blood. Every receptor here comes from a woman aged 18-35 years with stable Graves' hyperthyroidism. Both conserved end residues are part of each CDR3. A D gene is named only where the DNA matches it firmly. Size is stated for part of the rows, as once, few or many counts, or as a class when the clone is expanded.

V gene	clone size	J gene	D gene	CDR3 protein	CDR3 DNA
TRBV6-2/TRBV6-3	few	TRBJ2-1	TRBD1	CASSPGTGGFNEKFF	TGTGCCAGCAGTCCCGGGACAGGGGGCTTCAATGAGAAGTTCTTC
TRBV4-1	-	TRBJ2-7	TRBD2	CASSQVASGDSYEQYF	TGCGCCAGCAGCCAGGTAGCTAGCGGGGACTCCTACGAGCAGTACTTC
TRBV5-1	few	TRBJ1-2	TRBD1	CASSPQGQGDYGYTF	TGCGCCAGCAGCCCCCAGGGACAGGGTGACTATGGCTACACCTTC
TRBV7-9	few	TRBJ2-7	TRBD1	CASSRDRIYEQYF	TGTGCCAGCAGCCGGGACAGGATCTACGAGCAGTACTTC
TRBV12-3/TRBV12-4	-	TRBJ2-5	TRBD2	CASSSPPAGGYETQYF	TGTGCCAGCAGTTCCCCCCCGGCGGGAGGCTACGAGACCCAGTACTTC
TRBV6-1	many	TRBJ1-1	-	CASSVTKLLSTEAFF	TGTGCCAGCAGTGTAACGAAGTTGTTGAGCACTGAAGCTTTCTTT
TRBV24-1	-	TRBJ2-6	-	CATSDGGAGANVLTF	TGTGCCACCAGTGACGGGGGTGCTGGGGCCAACGTCCTGACTTTC
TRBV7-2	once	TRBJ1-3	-	CASSLVGLSGNTIYF	TGTGCCAGCAGCTTAGTAGGTCTCTCTGGAAACACCATATATTTT
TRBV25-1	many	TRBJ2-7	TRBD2	CASSESSGHPYEQYF	TGTGCCAGCAGTGAGAGTAGCGGGCATCCCTACGAGCAGTACTTC
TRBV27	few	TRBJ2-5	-	CASFPGGETQYF	TGTGCCAGCTTCCCTGGCGGGGAGACCCAGTACTTC
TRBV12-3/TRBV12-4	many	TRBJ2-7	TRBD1	CASSRTGGVSEQYF	TGTGCCAGCAGTCGGACAGGGGGGGTCAGCGAGCAGTACTTC
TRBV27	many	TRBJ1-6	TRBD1	CASSFGPTGADSPLHF	TGTGCCAGCAGTTTCGGACCGACAGGGGCTGATTCACCCCTCCACTTT
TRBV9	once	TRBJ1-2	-	CASSAEGVHTPSMGYTF	TGTGCCAGCAGCGCCGAGGGGGTCCACACACCCTCTATGGGCTACACCTTC
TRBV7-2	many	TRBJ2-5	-	CASSLDGSPQETQYF	TGTGCCAGCAGCTTAGACGGTAGCCCCCAGGAGACCCAGTACTTC
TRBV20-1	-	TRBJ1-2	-	CSARGKHGYTF	TGCAGTGCTCGAGGGAAACACGGCTACACCTTC
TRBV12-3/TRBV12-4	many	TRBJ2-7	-	CASSPGRFYEQYF	TGCGCCAGCAGCCCGGGACGGTTCTACGAGCAGTACTTC
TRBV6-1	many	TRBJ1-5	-	CASSPDSGNQPQHF	TGTGCCAGCAGTCCCGACAGTGGCAATCAGCCCCAGCATTTT
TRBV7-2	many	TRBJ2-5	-	CASSLVGPQETQYF	TGTGCCAGCAGCTTAGTAGGGCCCCAAGAGACCCAGTACTTC
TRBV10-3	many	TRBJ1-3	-	CAISNNRDLRGNTIYF	TGTGCCATCAGTAATAACCGGGATTTGAGAGGAAACACCATATATTTT
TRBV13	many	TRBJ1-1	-	CASRSFGPGTEAFF	TGTGCCAGCAGATCATTCGGACCTGGCACTGAAGCTTTCTTT
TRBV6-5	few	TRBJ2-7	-	CASSYRPANYEQYF	TGTGCCAGCAGTTATCGACCCGCAAACTACGAGCAGTACTTC
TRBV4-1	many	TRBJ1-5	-	CASSQELTIKPQHF	TGCGCCAGCAGCCAAGAACTCACTATCAAGCCCCAGCATTTT
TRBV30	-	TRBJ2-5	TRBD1	CAWSVPGQGETQYF	TGTGCCTGGAGTGTACCGGGACAGGGGGAGACCCAGTACTTC
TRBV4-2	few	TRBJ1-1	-	CASSFARAGTEAFF	TGTGCCAGCAGTTTCGCCCGAGCAGGCACTGAAGCTTTCTTT
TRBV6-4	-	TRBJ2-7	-	CAWSVSLDEQYF	TGTGCCTGGAGTGTATCTTTGGACGAGCAGTACTTC
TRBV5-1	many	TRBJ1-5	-	CASSLAADQPQHF	TGCGCCAGCAGCTTGGCAGCGGATCAGCCCCAGCATTTT
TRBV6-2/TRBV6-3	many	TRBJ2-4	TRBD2	CASSKTSGSGKNIQYF	TGTGCCAGCAGTAAAACTAGCGGGAGCGGGAAAAACATTCAGTACTTC
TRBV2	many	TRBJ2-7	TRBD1	CASSDLFDRGRDEQYF	TGTGCCAGCAGCGACCTCTTTGACAGGGGGCGCGACGAGCAGTACTTC
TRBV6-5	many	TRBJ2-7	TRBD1	CASRWTGPTGEQYF	TGTGCCAGCAGATGGACAGGGCCAACGGGCGAGCAGTACTTC
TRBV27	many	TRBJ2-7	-	CASSLSGGGYYEQYF	TGTGCCAGCAGTTTATCCGGCGGAGGATACTACGAGCAGTACTTC